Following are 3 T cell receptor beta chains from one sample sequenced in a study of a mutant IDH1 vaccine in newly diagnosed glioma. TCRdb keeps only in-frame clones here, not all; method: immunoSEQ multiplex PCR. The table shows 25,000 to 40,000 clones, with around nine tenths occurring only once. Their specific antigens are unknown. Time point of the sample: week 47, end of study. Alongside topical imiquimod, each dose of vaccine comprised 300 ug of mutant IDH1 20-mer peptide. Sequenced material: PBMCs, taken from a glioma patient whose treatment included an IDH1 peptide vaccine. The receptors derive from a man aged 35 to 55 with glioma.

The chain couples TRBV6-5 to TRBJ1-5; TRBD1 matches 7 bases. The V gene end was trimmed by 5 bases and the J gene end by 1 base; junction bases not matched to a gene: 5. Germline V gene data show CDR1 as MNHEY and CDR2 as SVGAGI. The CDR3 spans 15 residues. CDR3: CASSPRQGSNQPQHF. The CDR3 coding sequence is TGTGCCAGCAGTCCCCGACAGGGAAGCAATCAGCCCCAGCATTTT.

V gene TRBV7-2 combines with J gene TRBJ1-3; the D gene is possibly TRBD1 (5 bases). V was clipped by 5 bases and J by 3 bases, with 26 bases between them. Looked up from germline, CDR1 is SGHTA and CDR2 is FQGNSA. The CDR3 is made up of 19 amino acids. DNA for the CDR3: TGTGCCAGCAGCCATTTGGGGGAGAGGGGTGGGTCCGGTGGAAACACCATATATTTT. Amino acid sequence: CASSHLGERGGSGGNTIYF.

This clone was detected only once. The CDR3 region has the DNA TGTGCCAGCAGTTCCTATGAGCCGCTGAGCTCTGGAAACACCATATATTTT. Its translation is CASSSYEPLSSGNTIYF. The V gene is TRBV6-4, the J gene TRBJ1-3; D unresolved. V was trimmed by 5 bases and J by 0 bases, leaving 17 bases between them. This CDR3 has 17 residues. Germline CDR1 reads MRHNA; CDR2 reads SNTAGT.